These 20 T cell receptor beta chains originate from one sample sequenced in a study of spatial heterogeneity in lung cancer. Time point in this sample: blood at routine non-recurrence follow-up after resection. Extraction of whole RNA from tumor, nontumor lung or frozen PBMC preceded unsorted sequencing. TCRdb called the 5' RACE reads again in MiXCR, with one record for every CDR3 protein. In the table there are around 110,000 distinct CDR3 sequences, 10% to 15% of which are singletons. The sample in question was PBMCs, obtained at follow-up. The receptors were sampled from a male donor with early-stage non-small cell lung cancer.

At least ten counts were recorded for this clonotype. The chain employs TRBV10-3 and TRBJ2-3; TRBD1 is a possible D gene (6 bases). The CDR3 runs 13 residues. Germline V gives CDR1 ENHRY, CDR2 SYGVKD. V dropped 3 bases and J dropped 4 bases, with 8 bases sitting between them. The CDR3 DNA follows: TGTGCCATCAGTGAACAGGGTTCAGATACGCAGTATTTT. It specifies CAISEQGSDTQYF.

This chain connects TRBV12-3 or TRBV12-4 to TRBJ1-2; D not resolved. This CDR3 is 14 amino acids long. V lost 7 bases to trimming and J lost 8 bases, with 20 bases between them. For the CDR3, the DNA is TGTGCCAGCACTACCCTGGGCGAAGGACCCGGCTACACCTTC. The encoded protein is CASTTLGEGPGYTF.

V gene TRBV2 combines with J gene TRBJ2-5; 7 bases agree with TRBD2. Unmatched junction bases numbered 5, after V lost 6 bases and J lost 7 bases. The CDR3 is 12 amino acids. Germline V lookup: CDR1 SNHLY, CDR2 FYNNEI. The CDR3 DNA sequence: TGTGCCAGCAGACGAGGGGAGGGGACCCAGTACTTC. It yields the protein CASRRGEGTQYF.

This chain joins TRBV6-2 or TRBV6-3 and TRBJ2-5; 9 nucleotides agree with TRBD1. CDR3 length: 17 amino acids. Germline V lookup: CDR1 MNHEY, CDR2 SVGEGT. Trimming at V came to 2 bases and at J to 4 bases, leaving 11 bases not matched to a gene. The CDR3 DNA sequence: TGTGCCAGCAGTTACCTCCGGGACAGGGATATTGGAGAGACCCAGTACTTC. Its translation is CASSYLRDRDIGETQYF.

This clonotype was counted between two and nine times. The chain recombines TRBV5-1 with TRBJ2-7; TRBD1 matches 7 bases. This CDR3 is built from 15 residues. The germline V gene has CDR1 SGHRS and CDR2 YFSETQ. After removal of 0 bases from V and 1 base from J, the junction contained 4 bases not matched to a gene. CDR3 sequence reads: CASSLGGQDSYEQYF. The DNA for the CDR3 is TGCGCCAGCAGCTTGGGTGGACAGGATTCCTACGAGCAGTACTTC.

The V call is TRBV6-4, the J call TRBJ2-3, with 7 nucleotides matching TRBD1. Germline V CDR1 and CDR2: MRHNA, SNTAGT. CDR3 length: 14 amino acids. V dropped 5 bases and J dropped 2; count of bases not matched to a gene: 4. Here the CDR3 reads CASSRTGFTDTQYF. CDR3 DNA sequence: TGTGCCAGCAGTCGGACAGGTTTCACAGATACGCAGTATTTT.

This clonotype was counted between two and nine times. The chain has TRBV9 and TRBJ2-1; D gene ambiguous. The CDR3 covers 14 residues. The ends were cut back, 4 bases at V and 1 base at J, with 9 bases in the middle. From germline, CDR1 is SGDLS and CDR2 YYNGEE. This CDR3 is CASSPTESYNEQFF. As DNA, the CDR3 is TGTGCCAGCAGCCCCACAGAATCCTACAATGAGCAGTTCTTC.

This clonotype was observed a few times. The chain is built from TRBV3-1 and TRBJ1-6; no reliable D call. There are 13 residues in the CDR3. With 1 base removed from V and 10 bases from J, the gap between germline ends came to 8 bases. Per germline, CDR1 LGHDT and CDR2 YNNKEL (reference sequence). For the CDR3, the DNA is TGTGCCAGCAGCCAAGTCAGAACATCACCCCTCCACTTT. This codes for CASSQVRTSPLHF.

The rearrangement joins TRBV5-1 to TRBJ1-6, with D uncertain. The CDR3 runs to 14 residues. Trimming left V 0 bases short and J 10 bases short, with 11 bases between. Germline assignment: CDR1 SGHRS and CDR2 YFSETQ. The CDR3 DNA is TGCGCCAGCAGCTTGGGGCAGGCCGGGTCACCCCTCCACTTT. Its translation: CASSLGQAGSPLHF.

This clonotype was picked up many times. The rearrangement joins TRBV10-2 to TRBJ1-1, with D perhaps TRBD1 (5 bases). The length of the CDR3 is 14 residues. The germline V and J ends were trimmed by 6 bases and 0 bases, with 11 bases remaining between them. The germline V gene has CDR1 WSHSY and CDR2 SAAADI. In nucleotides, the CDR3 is TGCGCCAGCAGACCGGGACGGCTGAACACTGAAGCTTTCTTT. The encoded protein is CASRPGRLNTEAFF.

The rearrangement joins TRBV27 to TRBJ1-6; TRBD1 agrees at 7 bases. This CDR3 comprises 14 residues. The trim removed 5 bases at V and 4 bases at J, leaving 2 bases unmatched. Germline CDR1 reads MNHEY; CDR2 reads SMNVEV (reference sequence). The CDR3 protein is CASSRQGYNSPLHF. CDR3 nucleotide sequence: TGTGCCAGCAGTCGACAGGGTTATAATTCACCCCTCCACTTT.

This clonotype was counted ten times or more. CDR3 sequence: CASSVDAGGTDTQYF. The CDR3, as DNA: TGTGCCAGCAGCGTAGACGCGGGGGGTACAGATACGCAGTATTTT. The chain uses TRBV9 and TRBJ2-3; 8 bases match TRBD2. V lost 0 bases and J lost 3; bases outside the gene matches: 3. The germline gives CDR1 SGDLS, CDR2 YYNGEE. There are 15 residues in the CDR3.

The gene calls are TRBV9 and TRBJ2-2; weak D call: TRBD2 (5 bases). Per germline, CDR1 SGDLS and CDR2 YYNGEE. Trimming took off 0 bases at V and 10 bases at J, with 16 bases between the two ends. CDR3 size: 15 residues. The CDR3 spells CASSVGGWNTKELFF. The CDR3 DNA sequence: TGTGCCAGCAGCGTAGGCGGGTGGAACACCAAGGAGCTGTTTTTT.

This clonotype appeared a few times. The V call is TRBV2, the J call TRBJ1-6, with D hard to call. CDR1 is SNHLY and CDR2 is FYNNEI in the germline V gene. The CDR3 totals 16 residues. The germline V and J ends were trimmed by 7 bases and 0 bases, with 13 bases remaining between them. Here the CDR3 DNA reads TGTGCCAGCAAGATACAGATGAGCTCCTATAATTCACCCCTCCACTTT. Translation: CASKIQMSSYNSPLHF.

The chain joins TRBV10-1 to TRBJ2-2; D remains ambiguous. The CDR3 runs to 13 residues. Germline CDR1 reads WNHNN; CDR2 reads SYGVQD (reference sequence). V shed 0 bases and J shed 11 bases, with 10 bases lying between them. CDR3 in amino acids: CASSESRTHELFF. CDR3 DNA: TGCGCCAGCAGTGAGTCACGGACCCACGAGCTGTTTTTT.

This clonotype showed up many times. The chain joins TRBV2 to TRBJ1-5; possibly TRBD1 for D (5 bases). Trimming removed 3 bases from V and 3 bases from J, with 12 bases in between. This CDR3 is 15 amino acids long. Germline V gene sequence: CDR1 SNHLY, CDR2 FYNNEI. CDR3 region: CASSEGRVYNQPQHF. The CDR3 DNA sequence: TGTGCCAGCAGTGAGGGCAGGGTATACAATCAGCCCCAGCATTTT. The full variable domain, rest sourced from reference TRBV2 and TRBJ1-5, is EPEVTQTPSHQVTQMGQEVILRCVPISNHLYFYWYRQILGQKVEFLVSFYNNEISEKSEIFDDQFSVERPDGSNFTLKIRSTKLEDSAMYFCASSEGRVYNQPQHFGDGTRLSIL.

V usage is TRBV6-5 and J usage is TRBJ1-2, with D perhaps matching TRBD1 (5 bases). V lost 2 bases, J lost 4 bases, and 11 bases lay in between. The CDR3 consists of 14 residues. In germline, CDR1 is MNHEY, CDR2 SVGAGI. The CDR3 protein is CASSYRGVGYGYTF. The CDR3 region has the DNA TGTGCCAGCAGTTACAGGGGTGTAGGCTATGGCTACACCTTC.

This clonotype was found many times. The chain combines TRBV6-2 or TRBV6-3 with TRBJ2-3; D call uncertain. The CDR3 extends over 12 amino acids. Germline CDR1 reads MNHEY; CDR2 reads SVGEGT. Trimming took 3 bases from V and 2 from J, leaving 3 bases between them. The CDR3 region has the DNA TGTGCCAGCAGTTATCCCACAGATACGCAGTATTTT. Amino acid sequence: CASSYPTDTQYF.

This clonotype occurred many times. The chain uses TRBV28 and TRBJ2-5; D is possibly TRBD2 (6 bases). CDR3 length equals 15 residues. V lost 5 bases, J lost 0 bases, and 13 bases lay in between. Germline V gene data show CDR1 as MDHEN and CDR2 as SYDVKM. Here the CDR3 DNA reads TGTGCCAGCAGTGTAGCGGATTGGTACCAAGAGACCCAGTACTTC. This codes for CASSVADWYQETQYF. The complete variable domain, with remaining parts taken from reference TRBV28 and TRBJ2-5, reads DVKVTQSSRYLVKRTGEKVFLECVQDMDHENMFWYRQDPGLGLRLIYFSYDVKMKEKGDIPEGYSVSREKKERFSLILESASTNQTSMYLCASSVADWYQETQYFGPGTRLLVL.

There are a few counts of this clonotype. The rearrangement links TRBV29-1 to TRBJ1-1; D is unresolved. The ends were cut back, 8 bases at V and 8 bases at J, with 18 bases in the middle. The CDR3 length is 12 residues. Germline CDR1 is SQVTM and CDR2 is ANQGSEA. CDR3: CSLVGNSGEAFF. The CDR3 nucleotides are TGCAGCCTAGTGGGGAATTCGGGAGAAGCTTTCTTT.